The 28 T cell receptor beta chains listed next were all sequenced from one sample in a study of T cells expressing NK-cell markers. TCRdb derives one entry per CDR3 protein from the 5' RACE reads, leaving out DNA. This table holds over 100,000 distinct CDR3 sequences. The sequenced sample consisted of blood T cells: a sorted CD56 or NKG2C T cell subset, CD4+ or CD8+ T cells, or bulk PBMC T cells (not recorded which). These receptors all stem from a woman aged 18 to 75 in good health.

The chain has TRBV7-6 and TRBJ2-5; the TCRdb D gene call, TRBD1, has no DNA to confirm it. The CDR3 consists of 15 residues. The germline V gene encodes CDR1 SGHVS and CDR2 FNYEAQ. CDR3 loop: CASSLEGFGRETQYF.

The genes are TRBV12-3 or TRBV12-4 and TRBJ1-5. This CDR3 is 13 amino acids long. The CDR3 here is CAGSEYSNQPQHF.

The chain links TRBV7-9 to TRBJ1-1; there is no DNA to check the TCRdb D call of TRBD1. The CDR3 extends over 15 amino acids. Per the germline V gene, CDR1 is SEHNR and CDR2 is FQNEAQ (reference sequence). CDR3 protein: CASSPSTTENTEAFF.

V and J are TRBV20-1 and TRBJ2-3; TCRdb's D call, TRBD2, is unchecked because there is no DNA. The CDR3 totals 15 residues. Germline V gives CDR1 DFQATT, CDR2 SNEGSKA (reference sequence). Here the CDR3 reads CSARPGLASTDTQYF.

CDR3 region: CASGLYGGSLDTQYF. The rearrangement links TRBV12-5 to TRBJ2-3; the D gene TCRdb calls, TRBD2, cannot be checked with no DNA. The CDR3 covers 15 residues. Germline V gives CDR1 LGHNT, CDR2 FRNRAP.

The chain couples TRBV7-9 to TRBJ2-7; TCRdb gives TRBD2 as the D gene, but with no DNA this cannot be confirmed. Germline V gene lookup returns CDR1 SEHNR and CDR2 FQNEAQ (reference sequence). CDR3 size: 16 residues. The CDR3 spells CASSPVGPRSGHEQYF.

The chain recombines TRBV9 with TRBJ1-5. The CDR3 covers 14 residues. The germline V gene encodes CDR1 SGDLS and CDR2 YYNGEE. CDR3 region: CASSVGSGNQPQHF.

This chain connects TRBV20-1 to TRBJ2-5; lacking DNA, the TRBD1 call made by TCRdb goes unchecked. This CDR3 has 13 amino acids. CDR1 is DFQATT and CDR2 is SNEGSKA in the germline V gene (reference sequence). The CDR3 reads CSARGGTLPTQYF.

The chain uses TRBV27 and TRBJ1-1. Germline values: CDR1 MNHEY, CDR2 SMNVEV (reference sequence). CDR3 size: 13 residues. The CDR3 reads CASSFGGDTEAFF.

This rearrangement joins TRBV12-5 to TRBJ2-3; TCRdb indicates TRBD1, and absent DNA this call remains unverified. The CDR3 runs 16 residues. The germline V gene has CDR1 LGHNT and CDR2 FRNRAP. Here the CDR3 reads CASGLGTGGRTDTQYF.

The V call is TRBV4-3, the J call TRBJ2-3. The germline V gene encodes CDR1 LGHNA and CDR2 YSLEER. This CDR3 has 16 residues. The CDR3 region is CASSQDLGGSTDTQYF.

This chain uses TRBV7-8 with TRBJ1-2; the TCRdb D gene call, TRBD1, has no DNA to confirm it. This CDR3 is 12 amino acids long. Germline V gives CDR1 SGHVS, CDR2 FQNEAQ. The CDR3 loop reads CASSSYQGGYTF.

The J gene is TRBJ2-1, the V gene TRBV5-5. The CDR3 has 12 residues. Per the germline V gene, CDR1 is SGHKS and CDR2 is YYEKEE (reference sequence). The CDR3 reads CASSLLDNEQFF.

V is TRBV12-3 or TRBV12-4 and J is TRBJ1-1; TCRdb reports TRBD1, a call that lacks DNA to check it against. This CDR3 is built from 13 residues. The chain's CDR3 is CASRGQGLTEAFF.

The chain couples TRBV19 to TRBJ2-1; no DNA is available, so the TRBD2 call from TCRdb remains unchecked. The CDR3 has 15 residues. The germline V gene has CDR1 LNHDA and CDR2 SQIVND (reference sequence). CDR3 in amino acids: CASSITAGGYNEQFF.

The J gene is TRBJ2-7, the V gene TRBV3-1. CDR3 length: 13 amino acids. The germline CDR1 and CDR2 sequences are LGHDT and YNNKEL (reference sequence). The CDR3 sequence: CASSQGLGYEQYF.

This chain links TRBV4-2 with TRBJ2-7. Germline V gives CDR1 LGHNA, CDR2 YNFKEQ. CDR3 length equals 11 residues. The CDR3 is CASSQGLEQYF.

This chain's CDR3 is CASSLLPKNIQYF. The rearrangement links TRBV5-6 to TRBJ2-4. This CDR3 has 13 residues. Germline lookup yields CDR1 SGHDT and CDR2 YYEEEE.

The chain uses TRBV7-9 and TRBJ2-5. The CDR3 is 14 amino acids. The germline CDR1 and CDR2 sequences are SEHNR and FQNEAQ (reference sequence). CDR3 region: CASSLAGSQETQYF. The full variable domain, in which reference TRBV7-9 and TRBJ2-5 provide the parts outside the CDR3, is DTGVSQNPRHKITKRGQNVTFRCDPISEHNRLYWYRQTLGQGPEFLTYFQNEAQLEKSRLLSDRFSAERPKGSFSTLEIQRTEQGDSAMYLCASSLAGSQETQYFGPGTRLLVL.

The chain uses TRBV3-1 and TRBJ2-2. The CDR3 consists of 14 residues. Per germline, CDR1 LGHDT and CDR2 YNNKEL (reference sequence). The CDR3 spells CASSQDGYTGELFF.

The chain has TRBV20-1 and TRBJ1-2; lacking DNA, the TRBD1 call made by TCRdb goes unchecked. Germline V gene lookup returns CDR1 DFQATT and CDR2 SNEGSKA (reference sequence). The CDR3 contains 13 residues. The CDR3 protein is CSARAAQNYGYTF.

The CDR3: CASTPAWTSVTGELFF. This rearrangement joins TRBV12-3 or TRBV12-4 to TRBJ2-2; TCRdb gives TRBD2 as the D gene, but with no DNA this cannot be confirmed. This CDR3 contains 16 residues.

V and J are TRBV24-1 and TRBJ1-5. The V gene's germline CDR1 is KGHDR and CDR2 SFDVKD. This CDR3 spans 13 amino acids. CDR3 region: CATSLGSWQPQHF.

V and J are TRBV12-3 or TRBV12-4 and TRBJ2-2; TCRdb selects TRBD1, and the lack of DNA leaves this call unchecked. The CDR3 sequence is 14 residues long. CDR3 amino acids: CALRRGTNTGELFF.

The CDR3 is CSAREVELNYEQYF. The chain uses TRBV20-1 and TRBJ2-7. The CDR3 contains 14 residues. The germline gives CDR1 DFQATT, CDR2 SNEGSKA (reference sequence).

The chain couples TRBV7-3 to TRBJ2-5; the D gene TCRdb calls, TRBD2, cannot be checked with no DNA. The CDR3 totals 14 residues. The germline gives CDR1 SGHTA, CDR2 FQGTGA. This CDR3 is CASSLMGAAETQYF.

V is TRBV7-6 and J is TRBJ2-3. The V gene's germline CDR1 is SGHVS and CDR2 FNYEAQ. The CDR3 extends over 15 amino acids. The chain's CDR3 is CASSLVAESADTQYF.

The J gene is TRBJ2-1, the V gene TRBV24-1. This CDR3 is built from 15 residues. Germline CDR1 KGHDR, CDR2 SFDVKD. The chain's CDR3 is CATSEHLSSYNEQFF.